Listed below are T cell receptor beta chains from one sample, sequenced in a study of Graves' ophthalmopathy and Graves' hyperthyroidism. One entry per CDR3 protein results from TCRdb running MiXCR on the multiplex PCR reads. The sample includes a few hundred thousand distinct CDR3 sequences, about 18% of them seen just once. The sequenced sample consisted of peripheral blood. All receptors derive from an adult woman with stable Graves' hyperthyroidism. CDR3s include the opening cysteine and the closing phenylalanine or tryptophan. The D gene is left open where the match is weak. Clone size is shown for a subset of rows, as once, few, many or a class of expanded clone.

V gene: TRBV6-5
J gene: TRBJ2-7
clone size: many
D gene: -
CDR3 DNA: TGTGCCAGCAGTCCCTATAGGACAGCTACCTACGAGCAGTACTTC
CDR3 protein: CASSPYRTATYEQYF

V gene: TRBV28
J gene: TRBJ2-5
clone size: many
D gene: -
CDR3 DNA: TGTGCCAGCAGTTTAGGTGGTTCGCACGGAGAGACCCAGTACTTC
CDR3 protein: CASSLGGSHGETQYF

V gene: TRBV5-1
J gene: TRBJ2-2
clone size: many
D gene: TRBD1
CDR3 DNA: TGCGCCAGCAGCTGGACAGGGGAGGGGACCGGGGAGCTGTTTTTT
CDR3 protein: CASSWTGEGTGELFF

V gene: TRBV24-1
J gene: TRBJ2-7
clone size: few
D gene: TRBD2
CDR3 DNA: TGTGCCACCAGTGATTTTACTAGCGGCTACGAGCAGTACTTC
CDR3 protein: CATSDFTSGYEQYF

V gene: TRBV6-1
J gene: TRBJ2-7
clone size: many
D gene: TRBD2
CDR3 DNA: TGTGCCAGCAGTGACGGGACTAGCGGAGATTACGAGCAGTACTTC
CDR3 protein: CASSDGTSGDYEQYF

V gene: TRBV5-1
J gene: TRBJ2-2
clone size: few
D gene: -
CDR3 DNA: TGCGCCAGCAGCGCTGGCAGGGGGAACACCGGGGAGCTGTTTTTT
CDR3 protein: CASSAGRGNTGELFF

V gene: TRBV6-2/TRBV6-3
J gene: TRBJ2-7
clone size: many
D gene: -
CDR3 DNA: TGTGCCAGCAGAGGGCCCACATCCTTC
CDR3 protein: CASRGPTSF

V gene: TRBV7-2
J gene: TRBJ2-1
clone size: -
D gene: TRBD1
CDR3 DNA: TGTGCCAGCAGTCACTCTTTAACCGGGACAGGGAACAATGAGCAGTTCTTC
CDR3 protein: CASSHSLTGTGNNEQFF

V gene: TRBV30
J gene: TRBJ1-1
clone size: many
D gene: -
CDR3 DNA: TGTGCCTGGAGTGTAGGGTACACTGAAGCTTTCTTT
CDR3 protein: CAWSVGYTEAFF

V gene: TRBV28
J gene: TRBJ2-4
clone size: many
D gene: -
CDR3 DNA: TGTGCCAGCACTTCACAGAGGATAGCCAAAAACATTCAGTACTTC
CDR3 protein: CASTSQRIAKNIQYF